Sequencing of this T cell receptor beta chain was carried out in a study of blood T cell repertoires in COVID-19. Study-wide context: The United States, Italy and Spain supplied acute and convalescent COVID-19 samples.

In the study's own analysis: Reference gene primers were amplified, and this amplification served to estimate nucleated cell counts. The method was immunoSEQ multiplex PCR; TCRdb's version includes in-frame clones alone and lacks a portion of them. V and J calls and clone size are as listed in that table; D and trimming were resolved from the DNA. Here the sample spans about 180,000 clones, more than 65% being singletons. In Cohort 3, a recovered donor had either two negative PCRs, clearance, or symptom resolution. The receptor was isolated from a man aged 50 or older who had recovered from COVID-19. Sequenced input: PBMCs or T cells enriched from blood (not recorded which).

CDR3 DNA sequence: TGTGCCAGCAGCCCCCTTCGGAGGGGTGAAGCTTTCTTT. Its protein is CASSPLRRGEAFF. The chain joins TRBV3-1 (or the pseudogene TRBV3-2) to TRBJ1-1; weak D call: TRBD1 (5 bases). Between the trimmed V and J ends, which lost 4 bases and 7 bases, there was a span of 13 bases. This CDR3 is 13 amino acids long. Germline values: CDR1 LGHDT, CDR2 YNNKEL (reference sequence).